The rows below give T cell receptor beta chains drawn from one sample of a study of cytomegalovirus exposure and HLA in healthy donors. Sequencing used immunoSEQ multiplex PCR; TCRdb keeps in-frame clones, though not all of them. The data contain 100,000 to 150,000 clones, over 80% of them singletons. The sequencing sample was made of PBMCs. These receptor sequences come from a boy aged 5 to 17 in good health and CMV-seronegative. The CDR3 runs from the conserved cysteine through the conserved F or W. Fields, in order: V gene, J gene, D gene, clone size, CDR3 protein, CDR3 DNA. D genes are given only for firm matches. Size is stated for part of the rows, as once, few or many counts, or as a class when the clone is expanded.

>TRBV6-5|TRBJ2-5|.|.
CASSYTTGWRETQYF
TGTGCCAGCAGTTACACCACAGGGTGGAGAGAGACCCAGTACTTC
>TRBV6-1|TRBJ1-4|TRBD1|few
CASSSGGADEKLFF
TGTGCCAGCAGCTCAGGGGGCGCGGATGAAAAACTGTTTTTT
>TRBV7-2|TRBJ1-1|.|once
CASSSQMNTEAFF
TGTGCCAGCAGCTCCCAAATGAACACTGAAGCTTTCTTT
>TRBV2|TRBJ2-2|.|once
CASSGGTRGTGELFF
TGTGCCAGCAGTGGGGGCACGCGGGGCACCGGGGAGCTGTTTTTT
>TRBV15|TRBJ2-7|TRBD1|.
CATSFGTGLREQYF
TGTGCCACCAGCTTCGGGACAGGGCTCCGCGAGCAGTACTTC
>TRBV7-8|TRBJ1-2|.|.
CASSAYREHNYGYTF
TGTGCCAGCAGCGCTTACAGGGAGCATAACTATGGCTACACCTTC
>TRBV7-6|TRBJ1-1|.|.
CASSLAPGTEAFF
TGTGCCAGCAGCTTGGCCCCGGGAACTGAAGCTTTCTTT
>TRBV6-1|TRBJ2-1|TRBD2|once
CASSESGRGANEQFF
TGTGCCAGCAGTGAATCGGGGAGGGGAGCCAATGAGCAGTTCTTC
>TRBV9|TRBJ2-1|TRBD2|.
CASSVAGLAGDNEQFF
TGTGCCAGCAGCGTAGCTGGTCTAGCGGGAGACAATGAGCAGTTCTTC
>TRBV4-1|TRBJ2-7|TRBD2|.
CASSHRKVGGRGPNSYEQYF
TGCGCCAGCAGCCATAGGAAGGTTGGCGGGAGAGGACCAAACTCCTACGAGCAGTACTTC
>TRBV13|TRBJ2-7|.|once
CASRSSLSSYEQYF
TGTGCCAGCAGGTCTAGTTTAAGCTCCTACGAGCAGTACTTC
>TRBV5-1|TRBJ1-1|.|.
CASSTGQIMNTEAFF
TGCGCCAGCAGCACTGGACAGATCATGAACACTGAAGCTTTCTTT
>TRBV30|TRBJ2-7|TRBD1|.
CAWRPTGGSGEQYF
TGTGCCTGGAGACCGACAGGGGGATCGGGCGAGCAGTACTTC
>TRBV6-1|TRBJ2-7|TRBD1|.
CAILPLRDRVYEQYF
TGTGCCATATTACCACTCCGGGACAGGGTCTACGAGCAGTACTTC
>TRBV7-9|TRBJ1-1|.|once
CASSPSQGLVVVAFF
TGTGCCAGCAGCCCAAGCCAGGGCTTGGTAGTGGTGGCTTTCTTT
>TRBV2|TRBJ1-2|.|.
CASSREWQGNGYTF
TGTGCCAGCAGTCGCGAGTGGCAGGGTAATGGCTACACCTTC
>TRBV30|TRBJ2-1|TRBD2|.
CAWNPSRASGGYNEQFF
TGTGCCTGGAACCCCTCCCGGGCTAGCGGAGGGTACAATGAGCAGTTCTTC
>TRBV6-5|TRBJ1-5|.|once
CASGGGNNQPQHF
TGTGCCAGCGGGGGGGGGAACAATCAGCCCCAGCATTTT
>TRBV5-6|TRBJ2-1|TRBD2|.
CASSFMREGLYNEQFF
TGTGCCAGCAGCTTCATGCGGGAGGGCCTGTACAATGAGCAGTTCTTC
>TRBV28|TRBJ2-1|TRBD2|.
CASSFVGLESNEQFF
TGTGCCAGCAGTTTCGTGGGACTAGAGTCCAATGAGCAGTTCTTC
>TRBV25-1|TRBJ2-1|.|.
CASSEYGLADEQFF
TGTGCCAGCAGTGAATACGGCCTAGCCGATGAGCAGTTCTTC
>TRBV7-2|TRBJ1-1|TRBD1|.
CASSFDRGNGEAFF
TGTGCCAGCAGCTTTGACAGGGGGAACGGTGAAGCTTTCTTT
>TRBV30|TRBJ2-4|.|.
CAWSVSTNIQYF
TGTGCCTGGAGTGTATCGACTAACATTCAGTACTTC
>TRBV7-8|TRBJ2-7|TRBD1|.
CASSIIRGQDEQYF
TGTGCCAGCAGTATAATCCGGGGACAGGACGAGCAGTACTTC
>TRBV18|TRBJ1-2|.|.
CASSPQGGGLGYTF
TGTGCCAGCTCACCTCAGGGAGGGGGATTGGGCTACACCTTC
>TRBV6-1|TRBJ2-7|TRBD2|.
CASSVSGRVYEQYF
TGTGCCAGCAGTGTAAGCGGGAGGGTCTACGAGCAGTACTTC
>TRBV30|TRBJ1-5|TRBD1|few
CAWSEGQGNQPQHF
TGTGCCTGGAGCGAAGGACAGGGCAATCAGCCCCAGCATTTT
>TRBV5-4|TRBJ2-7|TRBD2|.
CASSPMAGDGREQYF
TGTGCCAGCAGCCCAATGGCGGGAGACGGTCGCGAGCAGTACTTC
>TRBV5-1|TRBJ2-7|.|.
CASSPGGGYEQYF
TGCGCCAGCAGCCCCGGCGGCGGTTACGAGCAGTACTTC
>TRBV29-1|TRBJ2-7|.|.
CSVDLGVEQYF
TGCAGCGTTGACCTAGGAGTCGAGCAGTACTTC
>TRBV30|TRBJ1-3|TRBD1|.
CAWRVGQGLMYF
TGTGCCTGGAGGGTGGGACAGGGGTTAATGTATTTT
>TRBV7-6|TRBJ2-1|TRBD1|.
CASSLQGGPHEQFF
TGTGCCAGCAGCCTACAGGGGGGTCCCCATGAGCAGTTCTTC
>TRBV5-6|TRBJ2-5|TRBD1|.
CASSEQGVQETQYF
TGTGCCAGCAGTGAACAGGGGGTCCAAGAGACCCAGTACTTC
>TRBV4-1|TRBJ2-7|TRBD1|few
CASSSGTGAYEQYF
TGCGCCAGCAGCTCCGGGACAGGAGCCTACGAGCAGTACTTC
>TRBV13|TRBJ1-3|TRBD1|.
CASSLVPTGVGNTIYF
TGTGCCAGCAGCTTAGTCCCCACAGGGGTCGGAAACACCATATATTTT
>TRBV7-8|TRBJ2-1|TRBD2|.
CASSLERLAGYNEQFF
TGTGCCAGCAGCTTAGAAAGGCTAGCGGGCTACAATGAGCAGTTCTTC
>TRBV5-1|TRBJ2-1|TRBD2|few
CASSLGLAGGEQFF
TGCGCCAGCAGCTTGGGACTAGCGGGAGGGGAGCAGTTCTTC
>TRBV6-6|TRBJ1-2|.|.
CASSWAGVDNYGYTF
TGTGCCAGCAGCTGGGCAGGGGTTGATAATTATGGCTACACCTTC
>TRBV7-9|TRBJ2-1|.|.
CASSSSSEAHNEQFF
TGTGCCAGCAGCTCCTCTAGCGAAGCACACAATGAGCAGTTCTTC
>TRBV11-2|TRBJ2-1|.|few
CASRPISDWSYNEQFF
TGTGCCAGCAGACCTATTAGCGATTGGTCCTACAATGAGCAGTTCTTC
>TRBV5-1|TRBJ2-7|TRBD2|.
CASSPAGGVYEQYF
TGCGCCAGCAGTCCAGCGGGAGGAGTTTACGAGCAGTACTTC
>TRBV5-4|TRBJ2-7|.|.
CASSIGAREEQYF
TGTGCCAGCAGCATCGGGGCCCGGGAGGAGCAGTACTTC
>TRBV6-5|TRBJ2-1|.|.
CASSYAGLADNEQFF
TGTGCCAGCAGTTACGCGGGACTGGCCGACAATGAGCAGTTCTTC
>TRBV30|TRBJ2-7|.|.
CAWSLFMAGTYEQYF
TGTGCCTGGAGCCTCTTTATGGCGGGAACCTACGAGCAGTACTTC
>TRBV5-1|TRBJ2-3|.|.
CASSLGSSRTDTQYF
TGCGCCAGCAGCTTGGGGAGTAGCAGAACAGATACGCAGTATTTT
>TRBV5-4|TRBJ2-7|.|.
CASSLGPGAYGQYF
TGTGCCAGCAGCTTGGGTCCGGGAGCCTACGGGCAGTACTTC
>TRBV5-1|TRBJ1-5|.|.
CASSPDGENQPQHF
TGCGCCAGCAGCCCGGACGGGGAGAATCAGCCCCAGCATTTT
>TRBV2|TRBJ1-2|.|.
CASSESGYGYTF
TGTGCCAGCAGTGAGAGCGGCTATGGCTACACCTTC
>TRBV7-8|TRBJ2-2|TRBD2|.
CASSLFSVGLAGDTGELFF
TGTGCCAGCAGCTTATTTAGTGTGGGGCTAGCGGGAGACACCGGGGAGCTGTTTTTT